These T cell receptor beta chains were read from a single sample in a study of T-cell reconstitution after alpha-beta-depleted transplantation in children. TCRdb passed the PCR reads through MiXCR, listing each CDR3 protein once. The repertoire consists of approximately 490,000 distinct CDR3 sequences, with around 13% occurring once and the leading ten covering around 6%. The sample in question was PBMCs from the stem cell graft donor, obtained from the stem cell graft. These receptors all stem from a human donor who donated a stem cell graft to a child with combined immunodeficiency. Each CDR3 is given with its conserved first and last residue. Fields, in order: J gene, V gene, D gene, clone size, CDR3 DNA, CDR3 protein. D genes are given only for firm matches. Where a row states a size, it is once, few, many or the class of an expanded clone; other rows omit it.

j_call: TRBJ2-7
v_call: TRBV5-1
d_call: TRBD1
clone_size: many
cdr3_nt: TGCGCCAGCAGCTTGGGCACGGGACAGGGAATCTACGAGCAGTACTTC
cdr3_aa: CASSLGTGQGIYEQYF

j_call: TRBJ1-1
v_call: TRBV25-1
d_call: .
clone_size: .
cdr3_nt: TGTGCCAGCAGTGAATATTTCCAGGAGAACACTGAAGCTTTCTTT
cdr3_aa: CASSEYFQENTEAFF

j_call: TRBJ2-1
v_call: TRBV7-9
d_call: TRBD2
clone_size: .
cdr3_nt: TGTGCCAGCAGCTTAGACGGTCCTAGCGGGGGGTACAATGAGCAGTTCTTC
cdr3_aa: CASSLDGPSGGYNEQFF

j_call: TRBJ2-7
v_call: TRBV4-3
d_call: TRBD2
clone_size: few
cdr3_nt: TGCGCCAGCAGCCAATTCGCGACTAGCGGGACTTCCTACGAGCAGTACTTC
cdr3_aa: CASSQFATSGTSYEQYF

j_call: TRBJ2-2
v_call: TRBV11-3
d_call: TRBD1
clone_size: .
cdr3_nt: TGTGCCAGCAGCTTAGTCACGAGACAGGGTTCTGGGGAGCTGTTTTTT
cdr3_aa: CASSLVTRQGSGELFF

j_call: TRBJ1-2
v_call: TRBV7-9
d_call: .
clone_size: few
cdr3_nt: TGTGCCAGCAGCTCCAAGGCCCCAGCTAACTATGGCTACACCTTC
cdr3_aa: CASSSKAPANYGYTF

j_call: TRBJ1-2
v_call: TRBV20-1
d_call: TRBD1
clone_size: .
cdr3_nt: TGCAGTGCTAGAGGGGGACAGGCAGGCTCGTCTAACTATGGCTACACCTTC
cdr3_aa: CSARGGQAGSSNYGYTF

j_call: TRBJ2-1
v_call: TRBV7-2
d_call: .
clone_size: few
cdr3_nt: TGTGCCAGCAGCCCCCATGCCGGCTCCTACAATGAGCAGTTCTTC
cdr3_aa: CASSPHAGSYNEQFF

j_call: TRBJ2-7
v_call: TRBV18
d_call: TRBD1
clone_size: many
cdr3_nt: TGTGCCAGCTCAGGGACAGGGGGTCACGAGCAGTACTTC
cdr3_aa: CASSGTGGHEQYF

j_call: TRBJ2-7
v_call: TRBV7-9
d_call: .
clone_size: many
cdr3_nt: TGTGCCAGCAGCGCGGGTTCCCAGGAGCAGTACTTC
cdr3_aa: CASSAGSQEQYF

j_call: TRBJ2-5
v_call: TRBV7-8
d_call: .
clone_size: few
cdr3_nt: TGTGCCAGCAGCGCCGTTCAGGCGGTGGAGACCCAGTACTTC
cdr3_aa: CASSAVQAVETQYF